This TCR beta chain was retrieved from a study of blood T cells in healthy people across ages. The wider study: Template switching picked up about one barcoded beta molecule for each two T cells. Study findings and constraints: Unsorted PBMC material precluded a definitive naive versus antigen-experienced comparison. Greater diversity and more naive CD4+ cells were seen in long-lived donors than in aged donors. Shifts in expanded clonotypes may have been confounded by donor CMV status, which was unknown.

A second PCR, run for roughly 7 to 12 cycles, used a sample-barcoded 5' primer plus a J-beta primer mix. A single record per CDR3 protein comes from TCRdb applying MiXCR to the 5' RACE reads. Among about 680,000 distinct CDR3 sequences, around 49% were seen once, and the ten largest hold under 35%. Details on this clonotype: Its antigen remains unknown.

The sequence was collected from a woman aged 55-70 years in good health. The specimen sequenced was blood.

CDR3 in amino acids: CASSLIRTIYYNEQFF. CDR3 bases: TGTGCCAGCAGTTTGATTAGGACTATTTACTACAATGAGCAGTTCTTC. The chain links TRBV27 to TRBJ2-1, with a tentative D call TRBD2 (6 bases). Germline values: CDR1 MNHEY, CDR2 SMNVEV (reference sequence). The CDR3 has 16 amino acids. The V end lost 3 bases, the J end lost 3 bases, and 15 bases lay between the germline ends.